A single sample is the source of the 27 T cell receptor beta chains below, sequenced in a study of lymphopenia after photon versus proton radiotherapy (dated 2019 in TCRdb). Library preparation used the immunoSEQ multiplex PCR assay. What TCRdb holds here is the immuneACCESS table cut down to in-frame rearrangements. Part of the clones is not present; checked against another copy, under half of the missing clones reflect an unresolved V gene, and the others are unexplained. For this sample there are more than 45,000 clones; approximately 84% appear just once. The ten largest clones take up 2.1% of the sample. This sample comprised peripheral blood, obtained from a patient treated with proton-based radiotherapy. These receptors were taken from a man aged 55 to 70 with pancreatic cancer.

The CDR3 protein is CASSQSRTSEYNEQFF. In DNA, the CDR3 is TGCGCCAGCAGTCAATCTAGGACTAGCGAATACAATGAGCAGTTCTTC. The gene calls are TRBV23-1 and TRBJ2-1; 9 bases match TRBD2. TRBV23-1 is assigned to the ORF class and has an uncertain function. The length of the CDR3 is 16 residues. Losses at the gene ends were 0 bases for V and 4 bases for J; bases not matched to a gene: 4.

This clone was counted once. The chain couples TRBV19 to TRBJ1-2; no firm D call. The V gene lost 1 base and the J gene lost 1 base, with 7 bases spanning the gap. The CDR3 runs to 14 residues. Per germline, CDR1 LNHDA and CDR2 SQIVND (reference sequence). DNA of the CDR3: TGTGCCAGTAGTATAGGGACTCTTAACTATGGCTACACCTTC. Translated, it gives CASSIGTLNYGYTF. The variable domain in full, completed from reference TRBV19 and TRBJ1-2, reads DGGITQSPKYLFRKEGQNVTLSCEQNLNHDAMYWYRQDPGQGLRLIYYSQIVNDFQKGDIAEGYSVSREKKESFPLTVTSAQKNPTAFYLCASSIGTLNYGYTFGSGTRLTVV.

This sequence joins TRBV7-2 and TRBJ2-1, with D unresolved. This CDR3 comprises 16 residues. CDR1 SGHTA and CDR2 FQGNSA come from the germline V gene. The V end was cut by 4 bases, the J end by 3 bases, with 16 bases between. CDR3 protein: CASSSNPGRNYNEQFF. DNA for the CDR3: TGTGCCAGCAGCTCTAATCCCGGACGGAACTACAATGAGCAGTTCTTC.

The chain is built from TRBV28 and TRBJ2-7; the match to TRBD2 covers 9 bases. J lost 4 bases, V lost 5 bases, and 9 bases had no gene match. Germline CDR1 reads MDHEN; CDR2 reads SYDVKM. The CDR3 length is 15 residues. Here the CDR3 DNA reads TGTGCCAGCAGTGGTAGCGGGAGTAATCATTACGAGCAGTACTTC. Residues: CASSGSGSNHYEQYF.

To note about this clone: Other DNA sequences in this sample translate to the same CDR3. The chain has TRBV27 and TRBJ2-3; D perhaps matches TRBD2 (6 bases). Germline V gives CDR1 MNHEY, CDR2 SMNVEV (reference sequence). The CDR3 loop spans 15 amino acids. Trimming removed 2 bases from V and 0 bases from J, with 9 bases in between. CDR3 in amino acids: CASSLGGASTDTQYF. The CDR3 nucleotides are TGTGCCAGCAGTTTAGGAGGGGCTAGCACAGATACGCAGTATTTT.

The gene calls are TRBV5-6 and TRBJ2-5, with 10 bases aligning to TRBD2. Germline values: CDR1 SGHDT, CDR2 YYEEEE. Trimming took 5 bases from V and 5 from J; bases not matched to a gene: 12. The CDR3 consists of 16 residues. The CDR3 coding sequence is TGTGCCAGCAGGGGAGGAGGGACTAGCGTTATGGAGACCCAGTACTTC. Residues: CASRGGGTSVMETQYF.

V gene TRBV29-1 combines with J gene TRBJ1-2, with D tentatively TRBD1 (5 bases). Per the germline V gene, CDR1 is SQVTM and CDR2 is ANQGSEA. The CDR3 contains 14 residues. Trimming shortened V by 5 bases and J by 8 bases, and 21 bases separated the two germline ends. DNA for the CDR3: TGCAGCGTTAGAGGACATCCCAGGGAGCAGGGCTACACCTTC. As protein: CSVRGHPREQGYTF.

This clone occurred once. V usage is TRBV5-4 and J usage is TRBJ2-1; either TRBD1 or TRBD2 may fit D (6 bases each). Germline V lookup: CDR1 SGHNT, CDR2 YYREEE (reference sequence). Deletions cut 4 bases from V and 1 base from J, with 9 bases between. The CDR3 consists of 14 residues. In DNA form, the CDR3 reads TGTGCCAGCAGCCGAGGGGGGTCCTACAATGAGCAGTTCTTC. Amino acids: CASSRGGSYNEQFF. Filled out from reference TRBV5-4 and TRBJ2-1, the complete variable domain reads ETGVTQSPTHLIKTRGQQVTLRCSSQSGHNTVSWYQQALGQGPQFIFQYYREEENGRGNFPPRFSGLQFPNYSSELNVNALELDDSALYLCASSRGGSYNEQFFGPGTRLTVL.

The chain links TRBV7-9 to TRBJ1-4; perhaps TRBD1 as D (5 bases). V was clipped by 7 bases and J by 8 bases, with 11 bases between them. Germline V gives CDR1 SEHNR, CDR2 FQNEAQ (reference sequence). The length of the CDR3 is 12 residues. The CDR3 spells CASTIPGEKLFF. For the CDR3, the DNA is TGTGCCAGCACGATTCCAGGGGAAAAACTGTTTTTT.

The CDR3 loop is CASSPAFRNEQYF. The CDR3 DNA is TGTGCCAGCAGCCCCGCTTTCCGGAACGAGCAGTACTTC. The chain links TRBV6-6 to TRBJ2-7; D call uncertain. The CDR3 totals 13 residues. CDR1 is MNHNY, CDR2 SVGAGI, per germline (reference sequence). Trimming shortened V by 6 bases and J by 5 bases, and 14 bases separated the two germline ends.

The CDR3 DNA follows: TGTGCCAGTAGTATAGATGGTGGGAATGAGCAGTTCTTC. This codes for CASSIDGGNEQFF. V usage is TRBV19 and J usage is TRBJ2-1, with D uncertain. The CDR3 is 13 residues long. Per germline, CDR1 LNHDA and CDR2 SQIVND (reference sequence). Trimming took 0 bases from V and 7 from J, leaving 7 bases between them.

The rearrangement links TRBV11-2 to TRBJ2-1, with D perhaps TRBD1 (5 bases). Germline values: CDR1 SGHAT, CDR2 FQNNGV. CDR3 length equals 17 residues. The V gene lost 2 bases and the J gene lost 6 bases, with 20 bases spanning the gap. The CDR3 spells CASSLYKGLVSANEQFF. In DNA, the CDR3 is TGTGCCAGCAGCTTATACAAGGGGCTAGTGAGTGCCAATGAGCAGTTCTTC.

This chain connects TRBV6-1 to TRBJ2-7; TRBD1 might be the D (5 bases). V was cut by 6 bases and J by 2 bases, with 8 bases left in between. Per germline, CDR1 MNHNS and CDR2 SASEGT. The CDR3 runs to 12 residues. CDR3 amino acids: CASRTVTYEQYF. CDR3 in DNA: TGTGCCAGCAGGACAGTAACCTACGAGCAGTACTTC.

CDR3 sequence reads: CASSRRNNYQETQYF. CDR3 DNA: TGTGCCAGCAGCCGGAGAAATAACTACCAAGAGACCCAGTACTTC. V usage is TRBV7-2 and J usage is TRBJ2-5; no reliable D call. This CDR3 contains 15 residues. CDR1 and CDR2 from the germline V gene are SGHTA and FQGNSA. V dropped 5 bases and J dropped 0 bases, with 13 bases sitting between them. The entire variable domain, with the rest obtained from reference TRBV7-2 and TRBJ2-5, is as follows: GAGVSQSPSNKVTEKGKDVELRCDPISGHTALYWYRQSLGQGLEFLIYFQGNSAPDKSGLPSDRFSAERTGGSVSTLTIQRTQQEDSAVYLCASSRRNNYQETQYFGPGTRLLVL.

The J gene is TRBJ1-5, the V gene TRBV18; the D is unclear. From germline, CDR1 is KGHSH and CDR2 LQKENI. The CDR3 totals 15 residues. Trimming shortened V by 3 bases and J by 4 bases, and 13 bases separated the two germline ends. Written as DNA, the CDR3 is TGTGCCAGCTCACCCCCAGGAACGGGGAATCAGCCCCAGCATTTT. Amino acid sequence: CASSPPGTGNQPQHF.

The chain carries TRBV19 and TRBJ2-7; D is undetermined. Germline-derived CDR1 and CDR2 are LNHDA and SQIVND (reference sequence). There are 12 residues in the CDR3. The V end lost 7 bases, the J end lost 3 bases, and 10 bases lay between the germline ends. The CDR3 loop is CASISDNYEQYF. The CDR3 bases are TGTGCCAGTATTTCTGACAACTACGAGCAGTACTTC.

V and J are TRBV28 and TRBJ1-4; 7 bases line up with TRBD1. CDR1 MDHEN and CDR2 SYDVKM come from the germline V gene. The CDR3 sequence is 13 residues long. J was trimmed by 8 bases and V by 7 bases; bases with no gene match: 7. The CDR3 is CASMVGTVEKLFF. The CDR3 nucleotides are TGTGCCAGCATGGTAGGGACAGTCGAAAAACTGTTTTTT. The complete variable domain, with remaining parts taken from reference TRBV28 and TRBJ1-4, reads DVKVTQSSRYLVKRTGEKVFLECVQDMDHENMFWYRQDPGLGLRLIYFSYDVKMKEKGDIPEGYSVSREKKERFSLILESASTNQTSMYLCASMVGTVEKLFFGSGTQLSVL.

This chain connects TRBV18 to TRBJ2-7; D perhaps matches TRBD1 (6 bases). CDR1 and CDR2 from the germline V gene are KGHSH and LQKENI. CDR3 length: 14 residues. Trimming removed 3 bases from V and 1 base from J, with 10 bases in between. CDR3 sequence reads: CASSPTRGSYEQYF. The CDR3 nucleotides read TGTGCCAGCTCACCTACCAGGGGATCCTACGAGCAGTACTTC.

V is TRBV25-1 and J is TRBJ1-1, with D possibly matching TRBD1 (6 bases). Trimming removed 10 bases at V and 4 bases at J, with 16 bases between. Germline V lookup: CDR1 MGHDK, CDR2 SYGVNS. The CDR3 loop spans 13 amino acids. The CDR3 sequence is CATSRGGGTEAFF. The CDR3 DNA follows: TGTGCCACGAGTCGGGGAGGGGGCACTGAAGCTTTCTTT.

The genes are TRBV7-6 and TRBJ1-2; tentative D call: TRBD1 (5 bases). V lost 5 bases and J 9 bases, leaving 19 bases between the germline ends. The germline CDR1 and CDR2 sequences are SGHVS and FNYEAQ. The CDR3 loop spans 14 amino acids. The CDR3 nucleotides are TGTGCCAGCAGCCCGCAGGGCGGGAGTTTCAGCTACACCTTC. Translation gives CASSPQGGSFSYTF.

The V call is TRBV6-5, the J call TRBJ2-7; 7 bases line up with TRBD1. This CDR3 region has 14 residues. The germline V gene has CDR1 MNHEY and CDR2 SVGAGI. V gave up 8 bases and J gave up 2 bases; unmatched junction bases: 9. This CDR3 reads CASSPGQSPYEQYF. As DNA, the CDR3 is TGTGCCAGCTCCCCGGGACAGTCCCCCTACGAGCAGTACTTC.

This rearrangement joins TRBV2 to TRBJ2-6; TRBD2 might be the D (5 bases). Trimming took off 5 bases at V and 0 bases at J, with 8 bases between the two ends. From germline, CDR1 is SNHLY and CDR2 FYNNEI. This CDR3 is built from 15 residues. The CDR3 loop reads CASSPAGSGANVLTF. The CDR3 DNA is TGTGCCAGCAGTCCGGCGGGCTCTGGGGCCAACGTCCTGACTTTC. The full variable domain, in which reference TRBV2 and TRBJ2-6 provide the parts outside the CDR3, is EPEVTQTPSHQVTQMGQEVILRCVPISNHLYFYWYRQILGQKVEFLVSFYNNEISEKSEIFDDQFSVERPDGSNFTLKIRSTKLEDSAMYFCASSPAGSGANVLTFGAGSRLTVL.

The chain joins TRBV7-9 to TRBJ2-5, with 10 bases that match TRBD2. The CDR3 runs to 19 residues. Looked up from germline, CDR1 is SEHNR and CDR2 is FQNEAQ (reference sequence). The junction had 16 bases not matched to a gene; V was cut back by 5 bases and J by 1 base. This CDR3 is CASSPARQSAGGFQETQYF. The CDR3 nucleotides are TGTGCCAGCAGCCCCGCCCGACAATCAGCGGGAGGGTTCCAAGAGACCCAGTACTTC.

Comment on this clone: A junction boundary mismatches the germline segment, possibly from a read error. Written as DNA, the CDR3 is TGTGCCAGCAGTTTGGGACTAGCAAATGAGCAGTTCTTC. It codes for CASSLGLANEQFF. The chain joins TRBV5-4 to TRBJ2-1, with 9 bases lining up with TRBD2. Germline CDR1 reads SGHNT; CDR2 reads YYREEE (reference sequence). This CDR3 is 13 amino acids long.

In this sample, this clone turned up a few times. V usage is TRBV11-2 and J usage is TRBJ1-1; D not resolved. The CDR3 has 16 residues. V lost 1 base, J lost 7 bases, and 19 bases lay in between. CDR1 is SGHAT, CDR2 FQNNGV, per germline. The CDR3 region is CASSLAAGPVNYEAFF. The DNA of the CDR3 is TGTGCCAGCAGCTTAGCCGCAGGCCCCGTGAATTATGAAGCTTTCTTT.

This clone appeared a single time. This chain links TRBV30 with TRBJ1-1; possibly TRBD1 for D (6 bases). Germline V lookup: CDR1 GTSNPN, CDR2 SVGIG (reference sequence). The V end lost 4 bases, the J end lost 10 bases, and 22 bases lay between the germline ends. There are 14 residues in the CDR3. Here the CDR3 reads CAWKGNTGHLRAFF. CDR3 in DNA: TGTGCCTGGAAGGGGAATACAGGGCATCTCAGAGCTTTCTTT.

The chain is built from TRBV28 and TRBJ2-5; 9 bases fit TRBD1. V gave up 6 bases and J gave up 5 bases; unmatched junction bases: 7. The germline V gene encodes CDR1 MDHEN and CDR2 SYDVKM. The CDR3 consists of 14 residues. CDR3 coding DNA: TGTGCCAGCAGAAGACAGGGGGTAGGGGAGACCCAGTACTTC. This gives the protein CASRRQGVGETQYF.